This T cell receptor (beta chain) was profiled in a study of TIL therapy for anti-PD-1-resistant metastatic lung cancer. Study-wide points: Treatment-naive, never-smoker and oncogene-addicted patients were overrepresented in this highly selected cohort.

Time point given: pre-treatment sample, taken before nivolumab and TIL therapy. This was the immunoSEQ v3 assay. The data were produced by immunoSEQ multiplex PCR, yet TCRdb's version contains in-frame clones alone and is incomplete. This table has nearly 60,000 clones, 73% appearing once. Of note for this clone: Its antigen is still unknown.

CDR1 and CDR2 (germline): SGHTA, FQGNSA. The CDR3 runs 19 residues. With 4 bases removed from V and 5 bases from J, the gap between germline ends came to 29 bases. The starting material was blood, obtained at baseline. The sequence was collected from a person between 25 and 79 years old with non-small cell lung cancer. V gene TRBV7-2 combines with J gene TRBJ1-2, with D possibly TRBD1 on 5 matching bases. The CDR3 protein is CASSSLWGGTPNSIYGYTF. The CDR3 DNA sequence: TGTGCCAGCAGCTCTCTATGGGGGGGTACACCCAATTCAATATATGGCTACACCTTC.